The table lists the clone carrying this TCR beta chain with a few counts. Its antigen is still unknown. This CDR3 region has 11 residues. CDR1 is MNHEY, CDR2 SVGAGI, per germline. Deletions cut 6 bases from V and 2 bases from J, with 4 bases between. Out of 7.5 to 10 ml of fresh peripheral blood, PBMCs were obtained. The data were taken from a study of Graves' ophthalmopathy and Graves' hyperthyroidism. The study's findings and limits: The model's ophthalmopathy progression predictions had about 71% sensitivity and 72% to 75% specificity. Among expanded thyroid clonotypes above 0.001 frequency, most also occurred in blood.

TCR beta CDR3 amplification used RNA transcripts. HTBI primers served in a first-round RT-PCR, which a second-round multiplex PCR followed. TCRdb re-called the multiplex PCR reads through MiXCR, storing one row per CDR3 protein. The sample has about 240,000 distinct CDR3 sequences; less than 55% are singletons. The sequence was obtained from an adult man with Graves' ophthalmopathy. This chain connects TRBV6-5 to TRBJ2-5; D is ambiguous. Specimen: peripheral blood. The CDR3 DNA is TGTGCCAGCAGGAATCAAGAGACCCAGTACTTC. It yields the protein CASRNQETQYF.